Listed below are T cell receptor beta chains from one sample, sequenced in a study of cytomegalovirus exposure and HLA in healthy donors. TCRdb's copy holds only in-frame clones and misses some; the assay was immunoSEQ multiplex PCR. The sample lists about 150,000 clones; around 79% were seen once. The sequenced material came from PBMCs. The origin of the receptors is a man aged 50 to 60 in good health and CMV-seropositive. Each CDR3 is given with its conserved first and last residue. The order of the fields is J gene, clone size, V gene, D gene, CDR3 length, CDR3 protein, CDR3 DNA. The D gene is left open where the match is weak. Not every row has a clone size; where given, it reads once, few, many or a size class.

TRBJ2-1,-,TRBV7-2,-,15,CASSFSHSSYNEQFF,TGTGCCAGCAGCTTTAGTCACAGCTCCTACAATGAGCAGTTCTTC
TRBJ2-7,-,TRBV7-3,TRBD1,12,CASGQGPYEQYF,TGTGCCAGCGGACAGGGCCCGTACGAGCAGTACTTC
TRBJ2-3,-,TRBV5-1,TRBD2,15,CASSLAGTSGSAQYF,TGCGCCAGCAGCTTGGCCGGGACTAGCGGGAGCGCGCAGTATTTT
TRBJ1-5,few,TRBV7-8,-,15,CASRQTSGLDQPQHF,TGTGCCAGCAGACAGACCTCAGGGCTCGATCAGCCCCAGCATTTT
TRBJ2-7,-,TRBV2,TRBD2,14,CASTPLAETYEQYF,TGTGCCAGCACCCCACTAGCGGAGACCTACGAGCAGTACTTC
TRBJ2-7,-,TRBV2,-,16,CASSRSLMGALYEQYF,TGTGCCAGCAGTAGGAGTTTGATGGGGGCTCTCTACGAGCAGTACTTC
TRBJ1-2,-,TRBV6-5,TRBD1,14,CASTAQQGVVGYTF,TGTGCCAGCACCGCCCAACAGGGGGTTGTGGGCTACACCTTC
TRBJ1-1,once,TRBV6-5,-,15,CASSYAPSAVTEAFF,TGTGCCAGCAGTTACGCGCCTTCAGCGGTAACTGAAGCTTTCTTT
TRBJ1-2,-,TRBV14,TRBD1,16,CASSQDRRTGGRGYTF,TGTGCCAGCAGCCAAGATCGAAGGACAGGGGGCCGAGGCTACACCTTC
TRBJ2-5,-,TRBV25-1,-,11,CASSDIETQYF,TGTGCCAGCAGTGACATAGAGACCCAGTACTTC